This T cell receptor beta chain was sequenced during a study of Ad26.COV2.S vaccination and SARS-CoV-2 variants (dated by TCRdb to the early 2020s). Turning to the overall study: Vaccine-arm donors were drawn from COV1001, a multicentre, randomized, double-blind, placebo-controlled phase I-IIa trial of Ad26.COV2.S in healthy adults. Trial participants were randomized into five groups of five, in which low-dose or high-dose Ad26.COV2.S was given once or twice, or placebo was given on both occasions. Throughout the experiments and outcome assessment, investigators stayed blinded to trial group allocation. A total of 32 samples were included in the TCR-sequenced set, comprising around 19 Ad26.COV2.S vaccine recipients, 5 placebo recipients and 8 SARS-CoV-2 convalescent individuals. Ad26.COV2.S was administered intramuscularly at 5 x 10^10 or 1 x 10^11 viral particles, either as a single shot or as two shots given 56 days apart. TCRbeta repertoire sequencing was used to assess the specificity and breadth of SARS-CoV-2-reactive T cell receptors after Ad26.COV2.S vaccination. The paper as a whole reports these results and caveats: According to the authors, total T cell responses may have been underestimated by the TCR breadth and depth analyses. After vaccination, spike-specific CD8+ and CD4+ T cell responses were reported to show substantial breadth. The study was not powered for comparison of responses between vaccine doses or regimens. Comparable non-spike TCR breadth was observed between vaccine and placebo recipients, consistent with only spike being contained in the vaccine. Higher spike-specific TCR breadth was observed in Ad26.COV2.S recipients than in placebo recipients (P = 0.0014).

CDR1 and CDR2 were assigned from the germline V gene (reference sequence) as SEHNR and FQNEAQ. V is clipped by 11 bases and J by 2 bases, and the sequence between their germline boundaries is 16 bases long. The CDR3, cysteine through phenylalanine, is 13 amino acids long. Kept here is only the CDR3 DNA, which spans 39 bases and is read in frame from base 1. A remark on this clone: What antigen it recognizes has not been identified. Base qualities are missing; no much larger clone stands one base away.

In the paper's terms, the treatment or condition label means: some 20 received Ad26.COV2.S at low or high dose, single or two shots; 5 received placebo; per-sample allocation not given. For vaccine and placebo recipients, the sequenced repertoires came from samples collected on day 63 after the first injection. In Cohort 1b, roughly 25 adults aged 18-55 years were enrolled at a single site in Boston, USA, between 29 July and 7 August 2020. Ad26.COV2.S was a replication-incompetent adenovirus type 26 vector that expressed a prefusion-stabilized SARS-CoV-2 spike protein derived from the original Wuhan strain. The immunoSEQ Assay was the method used to sequence TCRbeta CDR3 regions. After extraction, genomic DNA underwent amplification by bias-controlled multiplex PCR, followed by high-throughput sequencing. From the authors' description of their analysis: To quantify the absolute abundance of every unique TCRbeta CDR3 region, sequences were collapsed and filtered. T cell fraction was estimated by normalization of TCRbeta template counts to usable DNA, with usable DNA being measured through amplification of reference genes present in all nucleated cells. Repertoire TCRs were annotated as SARS-CoV-2-specific by exact matching of V gene, CDR3 amino acid sequence and J gene to a known reactive TCR set. The reference SARS-CoV-2 TCR set came from MIRA and was filtered for enrichment in COVID-19-positive ImmuneCODE repertoires, removing public or cross-reactive TCRs. Using the MIRA antigens, annotated TCRs were further analysed by specific ORF or by position within an ORF. Breadth was defined as the number of annotated unique rearrangements divided by the total number of unique productive rearrangements, and depth was defined as the summed frequency of the annotated unique rearrangements. Group comparisons of TCR breadth used two-sided Wilcoxon rank-sum tests. The table comes from immuneACCESS by way of TCRdb, which keeps in-frame sequences with V and J called. Part of the clones is missing from these tables; in studies checked, under half for an unresolved V gene and the rest for unknown reasons. The V and J calls and clone size were taken over from that table, and D and trimming were inferred from the DNA. The sample data list 350,000 to 400,000 clones, and around nine tenths of these were observed just once. Jointly, the top ten make up 3.5% of the sample.

Material: peripheral blood, obtained in a trial of Ad26.COV2.S vaccine versus placebo. The TCR originated in a person between 18 and 60 years old who received the Ad26.COV2.S COVID-19 vaccine or a placebo. The chain uses TRBV7-9 and TRBJ2-7; the D assignment is uncertain and may be TRBD1 or TRBD2, with 5 bases supporting each. In nucleotide form, the sequence is TGTGCCGTAACGGGACGGCAAACCTACGAGCAGTACTTC. It is translated as CAVTGRQTYEQYF.